The subject of this entry is one TCR beta chain. Its binding antigen is unknown. No clone much larger than this one lies a single base away; base qualities are absent. In Seattle, one collaborating source enrolled patients while the infection was active and tracked those patients longitudinally over the course of disease. Each collaborating institution followed its own protocols to collect whole blood in K2EDTA tubes. For TCRbeta analysis, collaborators shipped samples in one of three forms: frozen whole blood, isolated PBMCs, or DNA extracted from either of those sample types. This sample was included in a study of blood T cell repertoires in COVID-19 (dated by TCRdb to the early 2020s). Describing the broader study: Samples covering the acute and convalescent phases of COVID-19 were provided by collaborators in the United States, Italy and Spain. The prospective study material was composed of cDNA or gDNA derived from T cells, B-cell-depleted T cells, or PBMCs. Deeply sampled blood TCRbeta repertoires from subjects exposed to, actively infected with, or recovered from COVID-19 were included in the dataset. The repertoires were made available in a free public database intended to serve as a resource for research on the immune response to SARS-CoV-2. Samples came from the ongoing ImmuneRACE study (first 160 participants) plus 1,254 subjects from 6 global collaborators. Sample metadata almost always included a de-identified subject ID, COVID-19 status, age in years and sex. Where available, HLA class I and class II types were obtained from metadata supplied by the sample provider rather than from assay-based typing.

For CDR1 and CDR2, the germline V gene (reference sequence) lists LNHNV and YYDKDF. The junction shows trimming of 1 base on V and 2 bases on J, plus 8 bases between the germline ends. The CDR3 spans 15 residues, from the cysteine through the phenylalanine. Of all the DNA, just the CDR3 is kept, 45 bases in frame from base 1. Findings and caveats that apply to the study as a whole: The amount of clinical and demographic metadata varied by source and participant and was provided uncurated.

The immunoSEQ Assay, a bias-controlled multiplex PCR, was used to amplify TCRbeta CDR3 regions from genomic DNA. Under the source paper's analysis protocol: The number of nucleated cells in each sample was estimated from the amplification of reference gene primers within the assay. Sequence reads were collapsed and filtered to measure the absolute abundance of every unique TCRbeta CDR3 rearrangement. For each sample, productive Simpson clonality was calculated as the square root of Simpson's diversity index across productive rearrangements. Held by TCRdb, this immuneACCESS table contains in-frame sequences only and omits some clones. Under half of the omission traces to an unresolved V gene where checked; the cause of the rest is unknown. For V, J and clone size, that table is used; D and trimming come from the DNA. The sample table holds 200,000 to 300,000 clones, of which around 87% were seen once. About 5% of the sample rests with the top ten.

The clonotype was recovered from a woman aged 60-75 years with COVID-19, enrolled during active disease. Sequenced sample: peripheral blood. Recombination connected TRBV15 to TRBJ2-2; 6 matching bases give a weak D call of TRBD2. In nucleotides, the sequence is TGTGCCACCAGCAGAGGCGGGGCTAACACCGGGGAGCTGTTTTTT. The resulting protein is CATSRGGANTGELFF.